This TCR beta chain came from a study of patients and donors after allogeneic stem cell transplantation. This clonotype was detected only a few times. This CDR3 comprises 18 residues. Trimming removed 0 bases from V and 5 bases from J, with 21 bases in between. CDR1 and CDR2 (germline): LGHNA, YNFKEQ. MiXCR, applied by TCRdb to the RT-PCR reads, yields one record per CDR3 protein. The sample shows 920,000 or so distinct CDR3 sequences, about 20% of them seen only once. The TCR comes from a human donor who was either an allogeneic HSCT recipient or a stem cell or donor lymphocyte infusion donor (not recorded which). It is not recorded whose cells these are; they may come from a transplant donor. The chain has TRBV4-2 and TRBJ2-3, with D possibly matching TRBD1 (6 bases). Sequenced sample: blood, either unsorted or a sorted T cell fraction (not recorded which). The CDR3 DNA reads TGTGCCAGCAGCCAAGATACAAAAGTGGGCAGGGGAAAAGATACGCAGTATTTT. Translated: CASSQDTKVGRGKDTQYF.